A single sample is the source of the 19 T cell receptor beta chains below, sequenced in a study of CD8+ T cells in alopecia areata. Investigators isolated RNA and reverse transcribed it into cDNA to act as the sequencing template. Repertoires were generated with immunoSEQ multiplex PCR, while TCRdb's copy carries only in-frame clones and drops some. The sample has 150,000 or so clones; around 47% are singletons. The sequencing input was CD4+ T cells sorted from blood. The receptors were sampled from a human donor with alopecia areata.

The V call is TRBV29-1, the J call TRBJ2-3; possibly TRBD2 for D (5 bases). Germline lookup yields CDR1 SQVTM and CDR2 ANQGSEA. The CDR3 contains 15 residues. The V gene lost 8 bases and the J gene lost 4 bases, with 22 bases spanning the gap. The CDR3 DNA reads TGCAGCTCTCTCAACACGGGGTACGGCGCAGATACGCAGTATTTT. The encoded protein is CSSLNTGYGADTQYF.

This clone was picked up a small number of times. The genes are TRBV27 and TRBJ2-7; perhaps TRBD2 as D (6 bases). With 3 bases removed from V and 7 bases from J, the gap between germline ends came to 10 bases. Per the germline V gene, CDR1 is MNHEY and CDR2 is SMNVEV (reference sequence). This CDR3 has 12 amino acids. CDR3 nucleotides: TGTGCCAGCAGTTTTTGGGGAGGAGAGCAGTACTTC. Translated: CASSFWGGEQYF.

The chain recombines TRBV6-5 with TRBJ2-3; the D is unclear. Germline V gene sequence: CDR1 MNHEY, CDR2 SVGAGI. With 5 bases removed from V and 3 bases from J, the gap between germline ends came to 12 bases. This CDR3 is 14 amino acids long. The CDR3 spells CASSQQSWTDTQYF. The CDR3 DNA follows: TGTGCCAGCAGTCAGCAGAGTTGGACAGATACGCAGTATTTT.

The rearrangement uses TRBV4-1 and TRBJ2-3; 11 positions match TRBD2. Losses at the gene ends were 1 base for V and 5 bases for J; bases not matched to a gene: 5. CDR3 size: 16 residues. CDR1 MGHRA and CDR2 YSYEKL come from the germline V gene. Here the CDR3 reads CASSQGLLAGEDTQYF. CDR3 nucleotide sequence: TGCGCCAGCAGCCAAGGTCTACTAGCGGGAGAAGATACGCAGTATTTT.

The J gene is TRBJ1-1, the V gene TRBV7-2; D remains unclear. The V and J ends lost 1 base and 7 bases respectively, with 7 bases between them. The CDR3 is 12 residues long. The germline V gene encodes CDR1 SGHTA and CDR2 FQGNSA. CDR3 DNA sequence: TGTGCCAGCAGCTTAGTCGGCTATGAAGCTTTCTTT. Its translation: CASSLVGYEAFF.

This clone was observed a handful of times. The chain carries TRBV19 and TRBJ2-2; 7 positions agree with TRBD2. The V segment lost 8 bases and the J segment 6 bases; nucleotides outside the gene matches: 12. CDR3 size: 15 residues. Germline lookup yields CDR1 LNHDA and CDR2 SQIVND (reference sequence). The CDR3 nucleotides are TGTGCCAGTTACATACATGGGAGGGGATCCGGGGAGCTGTTTTTT. It encodes CASYIHGRGSGELFF.

V and J are TRBV27 and TRBJ2-1; no clear D gene. Trimming left V 0 bases short and J 5 bases short, with 11 bases between. From germline, CDR1 is MNHEY and CDR2 SMNVEV (reference sequence). CDR3 length equals 15 residues. The DNA for the CDR3 is TGTGCCAGCAGTTTATCAGTCGGATCCAACAATGAGCAGTTCTTC. Residues: CASSLSVGSNNEQFF.

In its sample, this clone was seen a few times. The chain recombines TRBV29-1 with TRBJ2-1; 8 positions match TRBD2. V lost 5 bases, J lost 2 bases, and 5 bases stayed unmatched. Germline V gene data show CDR1 as SQVTM and CDR2 as ANQGSEA. CDR3 length: 14 residues. The CDR3 coding sequence is TGCAGCGTTCAGGCGGGGGGCCCCTACAATGAGCAGTTCTTC. Its translation: CSVQAGGPYNEQFF.

V and J are TRBV7-9 and TRBJ1-5; 12 positions agree with TRBD1. Germline CDR1 SEHNR, CDR2 FQNEAQ (reference sequence). The CDR3 is made up of 15 amino acids. Trimming took 2 bases from V and 6 from J; bases not matched to a gene: 2. CDR3 protein: CASSLRDRGLQPQHF. CDR3 sequence (DNA): TGTGCCAGCAGCTTACGGGACAGGGGGCTTCAGCCCCAGCATTTT.

For the CDR3, the DNA is TGTGCCTGGAGGCCAAGGGGGAATGAGCAGTTCTTC. Protein sequence: CAWRPRGNEQFF. V is TRBV30 and J is TRBJ2-1, with D perhaps matching TRBD1 (6 bases). The CDR3 has 12 residues. V shed 3 bases and J shed 7 bases, with 10 bases lying between them. Germline V gives CDR1 GTSNPN, CDR2 SVGIG (reference sequence).

The chain couples TRBV29-1 to TRBJ2-7; 11 bases are shared with TRBD2. Trimming cost V 2 bases and J 4 bases; bases outside gene matches: 10. Germline V gene data show CDR1 as SQVTM and CDR2 as ANQGSEA. The CDR3 runs 16 residues. The CDR3 spells CSVESLAGGPWYEQYF. The CDR3 DNA is TGCAGCGTTGAATCTTTAGCGGGAGGGCCTTGGTACGAGCAGTACTTC.

This rearrangement joins TRBV30 to TRBJ1-5; 7 nucleotides match TRBD1. The CDR3 contains 15 residues. The V and J ends lost 1 base and 7 bases, in that order; junction bases with no gene match: 10. Germline V gives CDR1 GTSNPN, CDR2 SVGIG (reference sequence). Here the CDR3 DNA reads TGTGCCTGGAGTGCAGGGAGACAGGGCTACCAGCCCCAGCATTTT. Its protein product is CAWSAGRQGYQPQHF.

This clone has a handful of counts. The genes are TRBV5-1 and TRBJ2-1, with 8 positions matching TRBD1. CDR3 size: 15 residues. Germline-derived CDR1 and CDR2 are SGHRS and YFSETQ. After removal of 4 bases from V and 4 bases from J, the junction contained 7 bases not matched to a gene. The CDR3 spells CASSPEDRVYNEQFF. For the CDR3, the DNA is TGCGCCAGCAGCCCAGAGGACAGGGTGTACAATGAGCAGTTCTTC.

The chain combines TRBV28 with TRBJ1-1; the D is unclear. From germline, CDR1 is MDHEN and CDR2 SYDVKM. The CDR3 has 15 residues. V was pared by 4 bases and J by 3 bases, with 15 bases between. This CDR3 is CASSSRGSGHTEAFF. The CDR3 DNA follows: TGTGCCAGCAGTTCCCGAGGGTCAGGCCACACTGAAGCTTTCTTT.

Details on this clone: Other DNA sequences within the sample encode an identical CDR3. V and J are TRBV18 and TRBJ2-5; D not resolved. V was clipped by 4 bases and J by 5 bases, with 5 bases between them. The CDR3 has 11 amino acids. Germline V lookup: CDR1 KGHSH, CDR2 LQKENI. CDR3 sequence (DNA): TGTGCCAGCTCACACGAGGAGACCCAGTACTTC. Protein: CASSHEETQYF.

On this clone itself: Other DNA sequences within the sample encode an identical CDR3. The rearrangement joins TRBV5-1 to TRBJ1-1; D remains unclear. Per germline, CDR1 SGHRS and CDR2 YFSETQ. CDR3 length: 13 residues. V was trimmed by 4 bases and J by 1 base, leaving 8 bases between them. The CDR3 region has the DNA TGCGCCAGCAGCAGCGAGGGGAACACTGAAGCTTTCTTT. As protein: CASSSEGNTEAFF.

This clone was detected only a few times. The V and J genes are TRBV5-1 and TRBJ2-2; a possible D gene is TRBD1 (6 bases). V was cut by 4 bases and J by 6 bases, with 13 bases left in between. In germline, CDR1 is SGHRS, CDR2 YFSETQ. CDR3 length equals 14 residues. The CDR3 reads CASSQQQGSGELFF. CDR3 nucleotide sequence: TGCGCCAGCAGCCAACAACAGGGCTCCGGGGAGCTGTTTTTT.

The V call is TRBV29-1, the J call TRBJ2-2; 9 positions match TRBD1. CDR1 and CDR2 (germline): SQVTM, ANQGSEA. The CDR3 contains 13 residues. The V gene end was trimmed by 7 bases and the J gene end by 3 bases; junction bases not matched to a gene: 3. The CDR3 reads CSGTGGHTGELFF. CDR3 coding DNA: TGCAGCGGAACAGGGGGCCACACCGGGGAGCTGTTTTTT.

The chain has TRBV5-6 and TRBJ2-7; 7 bases agree with TRBD1. The CDR3 runs to 16 residues. The V gene end was trimmed by 4 bases and the J gene end by 5 bases; junction bases not matched to a gene: 15. Germline loops: CDR1 SGHDT, CDR2 YYEEEE. The DNA of the CDR3 is TGTGCCAGCAGCCATGGTTACAGGGGCCCTCTTGACGAGCAGTACTTC. Its protein product is CASSHGYRGPLDEQYF.